Shown below are 26 T cell receptor beta chains from a single sample sequenced in a study of T-cell reconstitution after alpha-beta-depleted transplantation in children. The TCRbeta library incorporated unique molecular identifiers. TCRdb passed the PCR reads through MiXCR, listing each CDR3 protein once. The sample lists 200,000 to 300,000 distinct CDR3 sequences; over 20% were seen once. This specimen consisted of PBMCs, obtained before TCRalphabeta/CD19-depleted stem cell transplant. These receptors were taken from a girl aged 2-10 years with Fanconi anemia, due to receive a stem cell transplant.

This chain joins TRBV20-1 and TRBJ2-2; D not certain. Trimming took off 2 bases at V and 2 bases at J, with 6 bases between the two ends. CDR3 length equals 13 residues. Per germline, CDR1 DFQATT and CDR2 SNEGSKA (reference sequence). This CDR3 reads CSARPPNTGELFF. CDR3 nucleotide sequence: TGCAGTGCTAGACCCCCTAACACCGGGGAGCTGTTTTTT.

This clonotype was counted ten times or more. This chain uses TRBV29-1 with TRBJ2-7; D may be TRBD1 (5 bases). The germline CDR1 and CDR2 sequences are SQVTM and ANQGSEA. The germline V and J ends were trimmed by 2 bases and 0 bases, with 14 bases remaining between them. The CDR3 has 15 amino acids. The CDR3 bases are TGCAGCGTTGAATCTGCCTGGGGCGGCTCCTACGAGCAGTACTTC. Its protein product is CSVESAWGGSYEQYF.

The gene calls are TRBV18 and TRBJ2-7, with TRBD2 matching over 11 bases. CDR3 length: 14 residues. CDR1 and CDR2 from the germline V gene are KGHSH and LQKENI. With V trimmed by 3 bases and J by 6 bases, 4 bases remained unmatched. The CDR3 is CASSPTSGTGEQYF. For the CDR3, the DNA is TGTGCCAGCTCACCGACTAGCGGGACCGGCGAGCAGTACTTC.

This clonotype was seen at least ten times. The chain joins TRBV29-1 to TRBJ2-5; maybe TRBD1 (6 bases). V was cut by 6 bases and J by 5 bases, with 19 bases left in between. The CDR3 runs 14 residues. CDR1 is SQVTM, CDR2 ANQGSEA, per germline. CDR3: CSVVQGFGGETQYF. The CDR3 coding sequence is TGCAGCGTGGTACAGGGTTTCGGTGGTGAGACCCAGTACTTC.

The table lists this clonotype with many counts. V usage is TRBV6-5 and J usage is TRBJ1-2, with unresolved D. Trimming cost V 4 bases and J 2 bases, with 8 bases left between them. The CDR3 is made up of 13 amino acids. Germline-derived CDR1 and CDR2 are MNHEY and SVGAGI. In DNA, the CDR3 is TGTGCCAGCAGTTCCCTCGCAAACTATGGCTACACCTTC. Translated, it gives CASSSLANYGYTF.

The chain links TRBV6-6 to TRBJ2-5; D gene uncertain. Germline V gives CDR1 MNHNY, CDR2 SVGAGI (reference sequence). V shed 6 bases and J shed 4 bases, with 3 bases lying between them. The CDR3 loop spans 10 amino acids. The DNA of the CDR3 is TGTGCCAGCAGGGGAGAGACCCAGTACTTC. As protein: CASRGETQYF.

The chain recombines TRBV12-3 or TRBV12-4 with TRBJ2-3, with D uncertain. The germline V and J ends were trimmed by 7 bases and 0 bases, with 8 bases remaining between them. The CDR3 has 13 residues. In DNA, the CDR3 is TGTGCCAGCATGCCACGGAGCACAGATACGCAGTATTTT. Its protein product is CASMPRSTDTQYF.

There are a few counts of this clonotype. The chain joins TRBV20-1 to TRBJ2-7; TRBD1 or TRBD2 may be the D gene (5 bases each). Germline CDR1 and CDR2: DFQATT and SNEGSKA (reference sequence). CDR3 length: 12 amino acids. V lost 4 bases, J lost 3 bases, and 10 bases lay in between. CDR3 region: CSANRDGYEQYF. The CDR3 bases are TGCAGTGCTAACCGGGACGGCTACGAGCAGTACTTC.

The rearrangement joins TRBV5-1 to TRBJ2-5; unclear D gene. V gave up 0 bases and J gave up 0 bases, with 6 bases separating them. Germline V gives CDR1 SGHRS, CDR2 YFSETQ. The CDR3 is 14 amino acids. CDR3 sequence: CASSLESYQETQYF. The CDR3 DNA reads TGCGCCAGCAGCTTGGAGTCGTACCAAGAGACCCAGTACTTC.

This clonotype was counted only a few times. The rearrangement links TRBV18 to TRBJ2-1; 7 bases match TRBD1. V dropped 2 bases and J dropped 9; count of bases not matched to a gene: 10. Germline CDR1 reads KGHSH; CDR2 reads LQKENI. The CDR3 has 15 amino acids. The CDR3 protein is CASSPRQGGVGEQFF. DNA of the CDR3: TGTGCCAGCTCACCAAGACAGGGTGGGGTCGGTGAGCAGTTCTTC.

This clonotype was observed a handful of times. CDR3: CASSLGQGFREQYF. In DNA, the CDR3 is TGTGCCAGCAGCTTAGGGCAGGGGTTCCGCGAGCAGTACTTC. The chain couples TRBV7-9 to TRBJ2-7; a possible D gene is TRBD1 (6 bases). Germline V gene sequence: CDR1 SEHNR, CDR2 FQNEAQ (reference sequence). V was trimmed by 1 base and J by 6 bases, leaving 13 bases between them. The CDR3 has 14 amino acids.

This clonotype was seen repeatedly, ten times or more. This chain links TRBV12-3 or TRBV12-4 with TRBJ1-6; D is unclear. This CDR3 is built from 11 residues. V lost 6 bases and J 6 bases, leaving 3 bases between the germline ends. The CDR3 DNA reads TGTGCCAGCAGGGGTAATTCACCCCTCCACTTT. Encoded protein: CASRGNSPLHF.

This clonotype was counted between two and nine times. The chain has TRBV29-1 and TRBJ2-1, with 9 nucleotides matching TRBD1. CDR3 size: 13 residues. Germline trimming cut 0 bases from V and 10 bases from J; bases unmatched to any gene: 4. Germline CDR1 SQVTM, CDR2 ANQGSEA. The CDR3 DNA reads TGCAGCGTTGAAGAGAACAGGGGGCACGAGCAGTTCTTC. This sequence encodes CSVEENRGHEQFF.

This clonotype has a count of ten or more. The V gene is TRBV5-1, the J gene TRBJ2-1, with unresolved D. The V gene's germline CDR1 is SGHRS and CDR2 YFSETQ. The germline V and J ends were trimmed by 3 bases and 5 bases, with 12 bases remaining between them. CDR3 length equals 14 residues. The CDR3 sequence is CASSSNSWDNEQFF. The CDR3 DNA reads TGCGCCAGCAGCTCCAACAGCTGGGACAATGAGCAGTTCTTC.

In this sample, this clonotype turned up many times. The V gene is TRBV20-1, the J gene TRBJ1-2; possibly TRBD1 for D (5 bases). The V and J ends lost 0 bases and 5 bases respectively, with 16 bases between them. The germline gives CDR1 DFQATT, CDR2 SNEGSKA (reference sequence). The CDR3 contains 15 residues. DNA for the CDR3: TGCAGTGCTAGAGACAGCGCGCAGGGCTTGTATGGCTACACCTTC. Protein: CSARDSAQGLYGYTF.

This clonotype was recorded at least ten times. The chain has TRBV7-2 and TRBJ2-1; D possibly corresponds to TRBD1 (6 bases). With 4 bases removed from V and 9 bases from J, the gap between germline ends came to 13 bases. The germline gives CDR1 SGHTA, CDR2 FQGNSA. The CDR3 has 13 residues. This CDR3 is CASSSGVHSEQFF. Here the CDR3 DNA reads TGTGCCAGCAGCTCAGGGGTTCATAGTGAGCAGTTCTTC.

V usage is TRBV5-6 and J usage is TRBJ2-3; TRBD1 aligns across 10 bases. V shed 2 bases, J shed 4 bases, and the junction held 4 bases outside the gene matches. The CDR3 is made up of 15 amino acids. Germline lookup yields CDR1 SGHDT and CDR2 YYEEEE. The CDR3 protein is CASSFLTGGPDTQYF. The CDR3, as DNA: TGTGCCAGCAGCTTTTTGACAGGGGGCCCAGATACGCAGTATTTT.

This clonotype was seen only a few times. This chain uses TRBV19 with TRBJ2-1; 7 nucleotides align to TRBD2. Germline-derived CDR1 and CDR2 are LNHDA and SQIVND (reference sequence). The CDR3 is 17 residues long. The junction had 10 bases not matched to a gene; V was cut back by 5 bases and J by 0 bases. CDR3 sequence reads: CASSPLAGDSSYNEQFF. The CDR3 DNA reads as TGTGCCAGTAGTCCGTTAGCGGGTGATAGCTCCTACAATGAGCAGTTCTTC.

In its sample, this clonotype was seen many times. The rearrangement uses TRBV9 and TRBJ2-1, with D unclear. CDR1 SGDLS and CDR2 YYNGEE come from the germline V gene. This CDR3 contains 14 residues. Trimming pared 4 bases from V and 2 bases from J, leaving 10 bases between. The CDR3 loop is CASSPLVTYNEQFF. The CDR3 DNA sequence: TGTGCCAGCAGCCCCTTGGTAACCTACAATGAGCAGTTCTTC. Variable domain in full (rest from reference TRBV9 and TRBJ2-1): DSGVTQTPKHLITATGQRVTLRCSPRSGDLSVYWYQQSLDQGLQFLIQYYNGEERAKGNILERFSAQQFPDLHSELNLSSLELGDSALYFCASSPLVTYNEQFFGPGTRLTVL.

This clonotype occurred many times. The V gene is TRBV21-1, the J gene TRBJ2-7; the table assigns TRBD2, which was not confirmed against the DNA. TRBV21-1 is flagged as a pseudogene. This CDR3 region has 15 residues. CDR3 sequence: CASSPSFLALDEQYF. CDR3 coding DNA: TGTGCCAGCAGCCCAAGCTTCCTAGCTCTAGACGAGCAGTACTTC.

The rearrangement joins TRBV6-2 or TRBV6-3 to TRBJ2-7, with 7 bases aligning to TRBD1. V lost 5 bases, J lost 5 bases, and 12 bases stayed unmatched. CDR3 length equals 15 residues. CDR1 is MNHEY, CDR2 SVGEGT, per germline. The CDR3 sequence is CASSGGQVAVHEQYF. The CDR3 nucleotides read TGTGCCAGCAGTGGAGGACAGGTGGCGGTGCACGAGCAGTACTTC.

This clonotype was counted between two and nine times. The chain has TRBV7-6 and TRBJ2-1; TRBD1 agrees at 8 bases. V was pared by 4 bases and J by 6 bases, with 11 bases of the junction left unmatched. Germline assignment: CDR1 SGHVS and CDR2 FNYEAQ. CDR3 size: 16 residues. The CDR3 spells CASSSLRTGKLNEQFF. CDR3 sequence (DNA): TGTGCCAGCAGCTCTTTACGGACAGGGAAACTCAATGAGCAGTTCTTC.

The V call is TRBV20-1, the J call TRBJ2-7, with D possibly matching TRBD1 (6 bases). V was pared by 1 base and J by 4 bases, with 11 bases between. The CDR3 has 13 amino acids. The germline gives CDR1 DFQATT, CDR2 SNEGSKA (reference sequence). As DNA, the CDR3 is TGCAGTGCTAGAGTCTTGGACAGATACGAGCAGTACTTC. Translating it yields CSARVLDRYEQYF.

There are many counts of this clonotype. The rearrangement uses TRBV13 and TRBJ2-7; D assignment may be TRBD1 or TRBD2 (5 bases each). CDR1 PRHDT and CDR2 FYEKMQ come from the germline V gene (reference sequence). This CDR3 has 15 amino acids. Trimming stripped 5 bases from V and 2 bases from J, with 16 bases between. The CDR3 loop reads CASSLLSGRPYEQYF. In DNA form, the CDR3 reads TGTGCCAGCAGCCTCCTCTCGGGACGGCCCTACGAGCAGTACTTC. The entire variable domain, with the rest obtained from reference TRBV13 and TRBJ2-7, is as follows: AAGVIQSPRHLIKEKRETATLKCYPIPRHDTVYWYQQGPGQDPQFLISFYEKMQSDKGSIPDRFSAQQFSDYHSELNMSSLELGDSALYFCASSLLSGRPYEQYFGPGTRLTVT.

This clonotype was recorded at least ten times. The chain couples TRBV29-1 to TRBJ2-7; 7 bases match TRBD1. Trimming took 1 base from V and 6 from J; bases not matched to a gene: 3. The CDR3 covers 12 residues. CDR1 is SQVTM and CDR2 is ANQGSEA in the germline V gene. The CDR3 spells CSVEGQGTEQYF. CDR3 sequence (DNA): TGCAGCGTTGAAGGACAGGGCACCGAGCAGTACTTC.

There are many counts of this clonotype. The chain is built from TRBV5-6 and TRBJ2-7, with D uncertain. The CDR3 is made up of 13 amino acids. Between the trimmed V and J ends, which lost 3 bases and 6 bases, there was a span of 13 bases. Germline values: CDR1 SGHDT, CDR2 YYEEEE. CDR3 in amino acids: CASSSLMYGEQYF. The CDR3 DNA follows: TGTGCCAGCAGCTCTTTAATGTATGGCGAGCAGTACTTC. The full variable domain, rest sourced from reference TRBV5-6 and TRBJ2-7, is DAGVTQSPTHLIKTRGQQVTLRCSPKSGHDTVSWYQQALGQGPQFIFQYYEEEERQRGNFPDRFSGHQFPNYSSELNVNALLLGDSALYLCASSSLMYGEQYFGPGTRLTVT.